The 25 T cell receptor beta chains presented below share a single source sample, sequenced in a study of blood T cell repertoires in COVID-19. The repertoire was sequenced with immunoSEQ multiplex PCR; TCRdb's copy has only in-frame clones and lacks some. The repertoire has under 250,000 clones, 88% of them found once; the top ten carry roughly 6.7%. Sequenced sample: peripheral blood. Every receptor here comes from a woman aged 25-40 years with COVID-19, enrolled during active disease.

The chain employs TRBV6-5 and TRBJ1-4; 8 positions match TRBD1. Germline trimming cut 5 bases from V and 16 bases from J; bases unmatched to any gene: 9. Germline V gives CDR1 MNHEY, CDR2 SVGAGI. CDR3 size: 12 residues. CDR3 sequence: CASSPESGTGFF. In DNA form, the CDR3 reads TGTGCCAGCAGTCCCGAATCGGGGACAGGGTTTTTT.

The V call is TRBV30, the J call TRBJ1-2; D ambiguous. The CDR3 covers 13 residues. The V gene lost 0 bases and the J gene lost 8 bases, with 13 bases spanning the gap. CDR1 and CDR2 (germline): GTSNPN, SVGIG (reference sequence). Here the CDR3 reads CAWSVPPGLGYTF. The DNA for the CDR3 is TGTGCCTGGAGTGTACCGCCAGGTTTAGGCTACACCTTC. The variable domain in full, with the rest retrieved from reference TRBV30 and TRBJ1-2, is SQTIHQWPATLVQPVGSPLSLECTVEGTSNPNLYWYRQAAGRGLQLLFYSVGIGQISSEVPQNLSASRPQDRQFILSSKKLLLSDSGFYLCAWSVPPGLGYTFGSGTRLTVV.

The chain uses TRBV5-1 and TRBJ1-6; TRBD1 agrees at 9 bases. CDR3 length equals 17 residues. Per the germline V gene, CDR1 is SGHRS and CDR2 is YFSETQ. V was clipped by 2 bases and J by 5 bases; unmatched bases: 8. CDR3 in amino acids: CASSFEPGQGHNSPLHF. The CDR3 nucleotides are TGCGCCAGCAGCTTCGAGCCGGGACAGGGCCATAATTCACCCCTCCACTTT.

The chain links TRBV4-3 to TRBJ1-4; TRBD1 might be the D (5 bases). Germline V gene data show CDR1 as LGHNA and CDR2 as YSLEER. The CDR3 totals 16 residues. Trimming took 0 bases from V and 5 from J, leaving 13 bases between them. The CDR3 coding sequence is TGCGCCAGCAGCCAAGATGGGGCGCAGGTCAATGAAAAACTGTTTTTT. Its translation is CASSQDGAQVNEKLFF.

This rearrangement joins TRBV2 to TRBJ2-2; possible D gene TRBD2, 5 bases. Between the trimmed V and J ends, which lost 0 bases and 1 base, there was a span of 9 bases. This CDR3 has 16 residues. The germline CDR1 and CDR2 sequences are SNHLY and FYNNEI. CDR3 bases: TGTGCCAGCAGTGAAGCGGGAGCTCAGAACACCGGGGAGCTGTTTTTT. It specifies CASSEAGAQNTGELFF.

The chain couples TRBV9 to TRBJ1-2; a weak D match, TRBD1 (6 bases). V shed 4 bases and J shed 6 bases, with 13 bases lying between them. This CDR3 has 13 amino acids. The germline V gene encodes CDR1 SGDLS and CDR2 YYNGEE. CDR3 nucleotides: TGTGCCAGCAGCCAACAGGGTTTCGATGGCTACACCTTC. Protein product: CASSQQGFDGYTF.

This clone came up a few times. V and J are TRBV18 and TRBJ2-7; TRBD2 aligns across 7 bases. This CDR3 has 14 amino acids. Per the germline V gene, CDR1 is KGHSH and CDR2 is LQKENI. J lost 3 bases, V lost 0 bases, and 2 bases had no gene match. The CDR3 nucleotides read TGTGCCAGCTCACCACCGGGGAGGGTCTACGAGCAGTACTTC. Its translation: CASSPPGRVYEQYF.

The rearrangement links TRBV28 to TRBJ1-2, with a possible D match to TRBD1 (6 bases). Trimming stripped 7 bases from V and 4 bases from J, with 13 bases between. The CDR3 contains 13 residues. Germline CDR1 is MDHEN and CDR2 is SYDVKM. The CDR3 here is CASNIDRSYGYTF. The CDR3 DNA sequence: TGTGCCAGCAACATAGACAGGAGCTATGGCTACACCTTC.

This chain links TRBV5-1 with TRBJ2-3; D unclear. The V gene's germline CDR1 is SGHRS and CDR2 YFSETQ. V was clipped by 4 bases and J by 5 bases, with 8 bases between them. The CDR3 length is 12 residues. In DNA, the CDR3 is TGCGCCAGCAGCCCTATTGGAGATACGCAGTATTTT. It specifies CASSPIGDTQYF.

The chain joins TRBV9 to TRBJ1-2; 7 positions agree with TRBD1. The CDR3 is made up of 14 amino acids. Germline CDR1 is SGDLS and CDR2 is YYNGEE. With 4 bases clipped from V and 4 bases from J, the junction kept 7 bases outside the gene matches. CDR3 region: CASSPSGTVYGYTF. In nucleotides, the CDR3 is TGTGCCAGCAGCCCATCCGGGACAGTCTATGGCTACACCTTC.

This chain joins TRBV13 and TRBJ1-6; TRBD1 matches at 7 bases. V shed 2 bases and J 9 bases; nucleotides not matched to a gene: 22. CDR1 is PRHDT and CDR2 is FYEKMQ in the germline V gene (reference sequence). The CDR3 loop spans 20 amino acids. CDR3 bases: TGTGCCAGCAGCTTAAGACGCGTGACAGGGTCGTTCCCTCTAGGTTCACCCCTCCACTTT. Translation: CASSLRRVTGSFPLGSPLHF.

The rearrangement joins TRBV3-1 (or the pseudogene TRBV3-2) to TRBJ1-4; D call uncertain. The CDR3 is 14 amino acids. Trimming left V 0 bases short and J 7 bases short, with 9 bases between. The germline V gene has CDR1 LGHDT and CDR2 YNNKEL (reference sequence). This CDR3 reads CASSQDLRAEKLFF. DNA for the CDR3: TGTGCCAGCAGCCAAGATCTGAGGGCTGAAAAACTGTTTTTT.

This clone was counted a single time. The chain carries TRBV6-2 or TRBV6-3 and TRBJ2-4; the D gene is possibly TRBD1 (6 bases). The V gene lost 2 bases and the J gene lost 0 bases, with 11 bases spanning the gap. This CDR3 has 16 residues. Germline CDR1 and CDR2: MNHEY and SVGEGT. CDR3 region: CASSYIRGLAKNIQYF. The CDR3 DNA sequence: TGTGCCAGCAGTTACATCAGGGGATTAGCCAAAAACATTCAGTACTTC.

The V gene is TRBV6-5, the J gene TRBJ1-5, with D maybe TRBD1 (6 bases). This CDR3 is built from 15 residues. Trimming stripped 6 bases from V and 5 bases from J, with 17 bases between. Per germline, CDR1 MNHEY and CDR2 SVGAGI. In DNA form, the CDR3 reads TGTGCCAGCAGCCGCGGGGGGGGCGGCGATCAGCCCCAGCATTTT. It translates to CASSRGGGGDQPQHF.

CDR3 in DNA: TGTGCCAGCAGCTTAGACAGATTAAATGAAAAACTGTTTTTT. It specifies CASSLDRLNEKLFF. The chain has TRBV5-6 and TRBJ1-4, with D perhaps TRBD1 (5 bases). Germline CDR1 and CDR2: SGHDT and YYEEEE. Trimming cost V 2 bases and J 5 bases, with 10 bases left between them. The CDR3 has 14 residues.

This sequence joins TRBV6-5 and TRBJ1-4; tentatively, D is TRBD1 (5 bases). V was shortened by 0 bases and J by 6 bases, with 11 bases between the two germline ends. Germline CDR1 reads MNHEY; CDR2 reads SVGAGI. The CDR3 is made up of 15 amino acids. The CDR3 DNA sequence: TGTGCCAGCAGTTACTCGCAGGGTAGAGATGAAAAACTGTTTTTT. Protein: CASSYSQGRDEKLFF.

The chain recombines TRBV19 with TRBJ2-3; 10 positions agree with TRBD1. Germline V gives CDR1 LNHDA, CDR2 SQIVND (reference sequence). This CDR3 contains 15 residues. The ends lost 5 bases at V and 5 bases at J; junction bases unmatched: 7. The CDR3 DNA reads as TGTGCCAGTAGTTATGGGACAGGGGTTATAGATACGCAGTATTTT. Its protein product is CASSYGTGVIDTQYF.

The chain recombines TRBV11-2 with TRBJ1-3; D ambiguous. V lost 3 bases and J lost 0, with 6 bases in between. Germline CDR1 is SGHAT and CDR2 is FQNNGV. This CDR3 is 14 amino acids long. The CDR3 sequence: CASSLTNSGNTIYF. The CDR3 DNA follows: TGTGCCAGCAGCTTGACAAACTCTGGAAACACCATATATTTT. Full variable domain (rest looked up from reference TRBV11-2 and TRBJ1-3): EAGVAQSPRYKIIEKRQSVAFWCNPISGHATLYWYQQILGQGPKLLIQFQNNGVVDDSQLPKDRFSAERLKGVDSTLKIQPAKLEDSAVYLCASSLTNSGNTIYFGEGSWLTVV.

The chain links TRBV29-1 to TRBJ2-3; 7 bases agree with TRBD1. The CDR3 has 14 residues. Unmatched junction bases numbered 3, after V lost 3 bases and J lost 0 bases. Looked up from germline, CDR1 is SQVTM and CDR2 is ANQGSEA. In DNA form, the CDR3 reads TGCAGCGTTGACGCGGACAGGAGCACAGATACGCAGTATTTT. It is translated as CSVDADRSTDTQYF.

V gene TRBV19 combines with J gene TRBJ1-2; D ambiguous. Germline loops: CDR1 LNHDA, CDR2 SQIVND (reference sequence). The CDR3 extends over 12 amino acids. V shed 1 base and J shed 7 bases, with 7 bases lying between them. The CDR3 loop reads CASSIGPRGYTF. The CDR3 DNA follows: TGTGCCAGTAGTATAGGGCCCCGTGGCTACACCTTC. Full variable domain (outside the CDR3, taken from reference TRBV19 and TRBJ1-2): DGGITQSPKYLFRKEGQNVTLSCEQNLNHDAMYWYRQDPGQGLRLIYYSQIVNDFQKGDIAEGYSVSREKKESFPLTVTSAQKNPTAFYLCASSIGPRGYTFGSGTRLTVV.

V gene TRBV11-1 combines with J gene TRBJ2-7, with TRBD2 matching over 8 bases. V gave up 2 bases and J gave up 3 bases; unmatched junction bases: 9. CDR1 and CDR2 from the germline V gene are SGHAT and FQDESV (reference sequence). The CDR3 consists of 16 residues. As DNA, the CDR3 is TGTGCCAGCAGCTTAACATTCTCTAGCGGGTACTACGAGCAGTACTTC. Its translation is CASSLTFSSGYYEQYF. The complete variable domain, with remaining parts taken from reference TRBV11-1 and TRBJ2-7, reads EAEVAQSPRYKITEKSQAVAFWCDPISGHATLYWYRQILGQGPELLVQFQDESVVDDSQLPKDRFSAERLKGVDSTLKIQPAELGDSAMYLCASSLTFSSGYYEQYFGPGTRLTVT.

The chain couples TRBV27 to TRBJ1-4, with 8 positions matching TRBD1. V dropped 6 bases and J dropped 3; count of bases not matched to a gene: 6. The CDR3 loop spans 15 amino acids. The germline V gene encodes CDR1 MNHEY and CDR2 SMNVEV (reference sequence). The CDR3 spells CASRPTGGPNEKLFF. In DNA form, the CDR3 reads TGTGCCAGCAGACCCACAGGGGGTCCTAATGAAAAACTGTTTTTT.

CDR3 loop: CASSLGRTGADSGNTIYF. DNA for the CDR3: TGTGCCAGCAGCTTAGGAAGGACAGGGGCGGACTCTGGAAACACCATATATTTT. The rearrangement joins TRBV11-2 to TRBJ1-3; the match to TRBD1 covers 9 bases. V lost 1 base and J lost 0; bases outside the gene matches: 7. Germline V gene lookup returns CDR1 SGHAT and CDR2 FQNNGV. The CDR3 is made up of 18 amino acids.

This chain uses TRBV11-3 with TRBJ1-5; tentative D call: TRBD1 (5 bases). The germline V and J ends were trimmed by 5 bases and 0 bases, with 17 bases remaining between them. Germline lookup yields CDR1 SGHNT and CDR2 YENEEA. The length of the CDR3 is 17 residues. In DNA form, the CDR3 reads TGTGCCAGCAGCCAGAGGGAGGGGCCTTATAGCAATCAGCCCCAGCATTTT. Encoded protein: CASSQREGPYSNQPQHF.

The chain uses TRBV30 and TRBJ1-1; possible D gene TRBD1, 5 bases. Germline V gene lookup returns CDR1 GTSNPN and CDR2 SVGIG (reference sequence). With 3 bases removed from V and 6 bases from J, the gap between germline ends came to 8 bases. The CDR3 extends over 11 amino acids. DNA for the CDR3: TGTGCCTGGAGGGGGGGGGCTGAAGCTTTCTTT. Protein product: CAWRGGAEAFF.